A selection of T cell receptor beta chains follows, all from one sample in a study of T cell repertoires in cytomegalovirus infection. Via MiXCR, TCRdb re-called the reads, giving one row per CDR3 protein. The table lists 600,000 to 700,000 distinct CDR3 sequences, roughly 33% of them singletons. No cognate antigen is known for these TCRs. Sequencing used cultured PBMCs, obtained from culture after CMV antigen stimulation. The receptors stem from a human donor in good health (CMV status not recorded). Some clones in this sample may be carry-over from other donors' samples. The CDR3 runs from the conserved cysteine through the conserved F or W. D genes are given only for firm matches. Where a row states a size, it is once, few, many or the class of an expanded clone; other rows omit it.

TRBV5-1	TRBJ2-1	-	few	TGCGCCAGCAGCTTGGGGTTCCATACTGAGCAGTTCTTC	CASSLGFHTEQFF
TRBV7-8	TRBJ2-3	-	-	TGTGCCAGCAGCTTATTGCGGCCCCCAGATACGCAGTATTTT	CASSLLRPPDTQYF
TRBV4-1	TRBJ2-7	-	-	TGCGCCAGCAGCCAAGATGGGGACTTAAGCTCCTACGAGCAGTACTTC	CASSQDGDLSSYEQYF
TRBV4-1	TRBJ2-2	TRBD2	-	TGCGCCAGCAGCCAAGACGGGGGGTGGACCGGGGAGCTGTTTTTT	CASSQDGGWTGELFF
TRBV7-8	TRBJ1-1	-	-	TGTGCCAGCAGCGGTTATCCTGGGGGGGACCAAGTCGGGACTGAAGCTTTCTTT	CASSGYPGGDQVGTEAFF
TRBV7-2	TRBJ2-5	-	-	TGTGCCAGCAGCCCTACCCCCTACCTCCCCCAAGAGACCCAGTACTTC	CASSPTPYLPQETQYF
TRBV5-1	TRBJ2-7	TRBD1	-	TGCGCCAGCAGCACAGGGGACGTCCGCGAGCAGTACTTC	CASSTGDVREQYF
TRBV7-2	TRBJ1-1	-	many	TGTGCCAGCAGCGCGGGACGGGACACTGAAGCTTTCTTT	CASSAGRDTEAFF
TRBV6-6	TRBJ2-5	-	-	TGTGCCAGCAGGGGGGTCGAGACCCAGTACTTC	CASRGVETQYF
TRBV6-1	TRBJ2-5	-	-	TGTGCCAGCCGGAAGGGGGTGAAAGAGACCCAGTACTTC	CASRKGVKETQYF
TRBV28	TRBJ1-4	-	few	TGTGCCAGCAGTTTCCAAGCTTCAACTAATGAAAAACTGTTTTTT	CASSFQASTNEKLFF
TRBV6-5	TRBJ2-3	-	few	TGTGCCAGTCACCCTCCAGGGGTAGATACGCAGTATTTT	CASHPPGVDTQYF